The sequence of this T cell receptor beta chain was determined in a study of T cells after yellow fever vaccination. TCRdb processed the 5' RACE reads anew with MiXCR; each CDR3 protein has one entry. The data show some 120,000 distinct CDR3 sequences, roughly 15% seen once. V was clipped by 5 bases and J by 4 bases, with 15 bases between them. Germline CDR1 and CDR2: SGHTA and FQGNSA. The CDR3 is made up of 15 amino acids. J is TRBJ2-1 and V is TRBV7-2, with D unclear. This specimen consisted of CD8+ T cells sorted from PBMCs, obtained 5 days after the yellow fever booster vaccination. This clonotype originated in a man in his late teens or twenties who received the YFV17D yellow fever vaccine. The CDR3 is CASSDTWNGYNEQFF. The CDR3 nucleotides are TGTGCCAGCAGCGATACCTGGAACGGTTACAATGAGCAGTTCTTC.